This TCR beta chain was profiled in a study of OX40 agonist ivuxolimab in advanced cancers. The CDR3 is made up of 15 amino acids. V was cut by 0 bases and J by 4 bases, with 13 bases left in between. Germline assignment: CDR1 GTSNPN and CDR2 SVGIG (reference sequence). Points on this clone: Other nucleotide sequences in the sample specify the same CDR3.

TCRdb keeps only in-frame clones here, not all; method: immunoSEQ multiplex PCR. Of some 48,000 clones in the sample, roughly 80% were seen once. The source material was CD4+ or CD8+ T cells sorted from blood, sampled in a trial of the OX40 agonist ivuxolimab. The chain links TRBV30 to TRBJ1-5; the D gene is possibly TRBD1 (5 bases). The sequence derives from an adult with an advanced solid tumor such as melanoma, head and neck, liver or kidney cancer. The CDR3 sequence: CAWSVPGGGNQPQHF. The CDR3 nucleotides read TGTGCCTGGAGTGTACCCGGGGGTGGAAATCAGCCCCAGCATTTT.